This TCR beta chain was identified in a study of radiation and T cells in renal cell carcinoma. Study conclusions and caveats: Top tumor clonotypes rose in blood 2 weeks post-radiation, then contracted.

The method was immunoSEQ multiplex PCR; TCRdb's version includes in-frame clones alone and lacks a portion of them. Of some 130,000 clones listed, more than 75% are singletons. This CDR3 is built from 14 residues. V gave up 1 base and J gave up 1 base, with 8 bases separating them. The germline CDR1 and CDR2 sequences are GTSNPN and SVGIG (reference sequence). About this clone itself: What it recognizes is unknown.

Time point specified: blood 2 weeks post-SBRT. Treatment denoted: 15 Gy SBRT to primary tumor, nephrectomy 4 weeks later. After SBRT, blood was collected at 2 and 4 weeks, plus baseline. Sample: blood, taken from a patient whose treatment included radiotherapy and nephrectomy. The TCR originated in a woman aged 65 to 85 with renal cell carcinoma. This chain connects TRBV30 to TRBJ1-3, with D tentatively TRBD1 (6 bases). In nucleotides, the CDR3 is TGTGCCTGGAGTGGGACAGTGTCTGGAAACACCATATATTTT. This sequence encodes CAWSGTVSGNTIYF.